A selection of T cell receptor beta chains follows, all from one sample in a study of response to subunit inactivated influenza vaccine. Each CDR3 protein gets one entry after TCRdb re-called the RT-PCR reads with MiXCR. This sample yields approximately 530,000 distinct CDR3 sequences, of which 6.5% to 8% are seen a single time; 13% belongs to the top ten. The specimen comprised PBMCs from blood, sampled roughly 24 months after vaccination. These TCRs come from a man between 50 and 75 years old who received an inactivated influenza vaccine. Each CDR3 is given with its conserved first and last residue. A D gene is named only where the DNA matches it firmly. Clone size is stated in some rows and not others, as once, few, many or a class when expanded.

>NA|few|TRBV4-2|TRBJ1-2
CASSQEGRANYGYTF
TGTGCCAGCAGCCAAGAAGGACGGGCTAACTATGGCTACACCTTC
>NA|few|TRBV3-1|TRBJ2-4
CASSQMGAKNIQYF
TGTGCCAGCAGCCAAATGGGAGCCAAAAACATTCAGTACTTC
>NA|NA|TRBV6-5|TRBJ1-2
CASSYSGQSYGYTF
TGTGCCAGCAGTTACTCCGGACAGTCCTATGGCTACACCTTC
>NA|many|TRBV18|TRBJ1-2
CASSPNDRNYGYTF
TGTGCCAGCTCACCAAATGATAGGAACTATGGCTACACCTTC
>TRBD1|NA|TRBV7-2|TRBJ1-2
CASSPRQGYGGYGYTF
TGTGCCAGCAGCCCCCGACAGGGGTATGGCGGCTATGGCTACACCTTC
>NA|NA|TRBV3-1|TRBJ2-1
CASSLAPEGSYNEQFF
TGTGCCAGCAGCCTTGCTCCTGAGGGGTCCTACAATGAGCAGTTCTTC
>NA|few|TRBV7-9|TRBJ1-4
CASSARDGEVEKLFF
TGTGCCAGCAGCGCCCGGGACGGTGAAGTTGAAAAACTGTTTTTT
>NA|NA|TRBV20-1|TRBJ1-6
CSARVPGAYSPLHF
TGCAGTGCTAGAGTTCCGGGGGCCTATTCACCCCTCCACTTT
>NA|many|TRBV4-2|TRBJ2-5
CASSQGRDETQYF
TGTGCCAGCAGCCAAGGCAGGGACGAGACCCAGTACTTC
>NA|many|TRBV25-1|TRBJ2-3
CASSGSFGSGTWDTQYF
TGTGCCAGCAGTGGATCCTTCGGTAGCGGCACCTGGGATACGCAGTATTTT
>NA|many|TRBV20-1|TRBJ2-4
CSARETGELAKNIQYF
TGCAGTGCTAGGGAGACAGGTGAATTAGCCAAAAACATTCAGTACTTC
>NA|few|TRBV30|TRBJ1-5
CAWSVSSLSRQPQHF
TGTGCCTGGAGTGTCAGTAGCCTCTCCCGTCAGCCCCAGCATTTT
>TRBD2|few|TRBV10-3|TRBJ2-2
CAISRLAGGSNTGELFF
TGTGCCATCAGCCGACTAGCGGGAGGGTCCAACACCGGGGAGCTGTTTTTT
>TRBD1|NA|TRBV12-3/TRBV12-4|TRBJ1-1
CASSEQGFTEAFF
TGTGCCAGCAGTGAACAGGGGTTCACTGAAGCTTTCTTT
>NA|few|TRBV24-1|TRBJ2-1
CATSDSRSEQFF
TGTGCCACCAGTGATTCCCGGAGTGAGCAGTTCTTC
>TRBD1|few|TRBV7-3|TRBJ2-2
CASSRQGGNTGELFF
TGTGCCAGCAGCAGACAGGGGGGGAACACCGGGGAGCTGTTTTTT
>NA|NA|TRBV5-5|TRBJ1-5
CASSLMGGTQPQHF
TGTGCCAGCAGCTTGATGGGGGGCACTCAGCCCCAGCATTTT
>NA|NA|TRBV7-2|TRBJ1-2
CASSHRSGGGNGYTF
TGTGCCAGCAGCCACAGGAGTGGGGGGGGTAATGGCTACACCTTC
>NA|NA|TRBV20-1|TRBJ2-6
CSATEGTGSSGANVLTF
TGCAGTGCCACAGAGGGGACGGGAAGCTCTGGGGCCAACGTCCTGACTTTC
>NA|many|TRBV2|TRBJ1-5
CASSEEGLGNQPQHF
TGTGCCAGCAGTGAAGAGGGCTTGGGCAATCAGCCCCAGCATTTT
>TRBD1|many|TRBV6-5|TRBJ1-4
CASSFTLTGGVWEKLFF
TGTGCCAGCAGTTTTACCTTAACAGGGGGCGTTTGGGAAAAACTGTTTTTT
>NA|NA|TRBV20-1|TRBJ2-5
CSARGLVGGADTETQYF
TGCAGTGCTAGGGGTCTAGTGGGGGGGGCGGATACGGAGACCCAGTACTTC